This T cell receptor (beta chain) was retrieved from a study of human T cells and chemical hapten exposure (dated by TCRdb to about 2021). Background for the entire study: For sensitization, 2% DPC in acetone was applied to a roughly 2 cm by roughly 2 cm area of upper inner arm skin. This study followed changes in the peripheral blood TCR repertoire in vivo during primary and secondary sensitization of alopecia patients to the hapten diphenylcyclopropenone (DPC). Nearly 30 alopecia patients gave blood for TCR sequencing at one to four time points (pre-sensitization, 2, 6 and 24 weeks). Blood samples were taken from patients before sensitization (week 0) and at 2, 6 and about 24 weeks after DPC sensitization. Patients additionally received weekly therapeutic DPC doses to the scalp throughout the approximately 24-week study period. Libraries were pooled for sequencing, and variation in per-sample TCR yields was attributed mainly to small differences in library volumes within the pool. Patch testing was done on the upper back using Finn chambers containing 0.01% DPC, and results were scored after 6 days according to International Contact Dermatitis Research Group standards. The mostly female patient cohort included alopecia areata with under or over 50% scalp involvement, alopecia totalis and alopecia universalis.

The sample's time point, from its label and the paper: patch test 2, 6 weeks after DPC sensitization. The sample's treatment or condition label, in plain terms: therapeutic diphenylcyclopropenone sensitization with weekly scalp DPC. At every patch-test visit, the blood draw took place before the patch test was put on. To be eligible, patients had to be aged 18 to 70, diagnosed with alopecia and judged suitable for DPC therapy, while pregnant patients were excluded. Total RNA was extracted from unfractionated whole blood that had been collected in Tempus Blood RNA tubes. Results the study describes overall, beyond this receptor: Patch test score was positively correlated with the number of PT1 expanded TCRs, with significance at thresholds 8, 16 and 32 but not at 4. All patients had alopecia, a presumed autoimmune disease, so their immune response might differ from that of healthy individuals. Significantly more large CDR3 similarity clusters were formed by expanded TCRs than by pre-sensitization or healthy control sets, consistent with antigen-driven responses. DPC sensitization did not change the number of TCRs with a frequency above 1 in 1000, and there was no evidence of changes in global repertoire structure. After repeated subsampling, the strength of the expansion versus patch-test correlation and the threshold at which it became significant changed.

A remark on this clonotype: Its cognate antigen has yet to be identified. No qualities accompany the bases; no much larger clone lies one base away.

The library was built by means of RACE. These reads were obtained on a NextSeq 500. During library preparation, unique molecular identifiers were attached to individual cDNA molecules so that TCRs could be counted quantitatively and reproducibly. From each blood RNA sample, both TCR alpha and TCR beta chains were sequenced. The study's own analysis went as follows. Samples had a median of about 96,000 TCRs, with a range from roughly 20,000 to 690,600. The Decombinator software suite was used to annotate V, J and CDR3 in the TCR reads. For the PS versus PT1 abundance plots, all samples were subsampled to the same number of TCRs (28,000). Expanded TCRs were defined as absent before sensitization and observed at least eight times at the 2-week time point. Using fastp trimming at Q25 and MiXCR clonotype assembly, TCRdb reanalyzed the public sequencing data and kept in-frame beta chains. Every distinct CDR3 protein forms one entry, paired with its most common genes and DNA. These V and J calls originate from TCRdb's pipeline instead of the authors' own analysis. The table for this sample lists about 50,000 distinct CDR3 sequences; 8.5% to 10% of them were counted only once. Of the sample, approximately 1.7% is held by the ten largest clones.

V drops 3 bases and J drops 1 base, leaving 7 bases in between. The CDR3 has 13 amino acids, counting the end cysteine and phenylalanine. The entry retains the CDR3 DNA only, 39 bases that are in frame from base 1. The germline V gene (reference sequence) gives CDR1 as MNHEY and CDR2 as SMNVEV. This clonotype originated in a woman aged 45-60 years with alopecia areata. Some clones in this sample may be carry-over from other donors' samples. The sequence joins TRBV27 to TRBJ2-7, and TRBD1 may be the D gene, going by 5 matching bases. Sequenced here: whole blood, sampled in connection with sensitization to the hapten diphenylcyclopropenone (DPC). The CDR3 protein sequence reads: CASSFAGSYEQYF. At the DNA level, the sequence is TGTGCCAGCAGTTTCGCAGGGTCCTACGAGCAGTACTTC.